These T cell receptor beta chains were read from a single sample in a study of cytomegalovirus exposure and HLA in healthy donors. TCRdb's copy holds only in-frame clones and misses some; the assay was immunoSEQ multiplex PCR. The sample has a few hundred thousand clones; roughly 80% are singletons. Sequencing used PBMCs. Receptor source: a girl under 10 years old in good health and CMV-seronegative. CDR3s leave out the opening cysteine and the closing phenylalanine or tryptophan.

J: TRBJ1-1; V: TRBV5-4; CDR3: ASSILGQLNTEAF
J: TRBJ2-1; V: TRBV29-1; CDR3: SVTGGSSYNEQF
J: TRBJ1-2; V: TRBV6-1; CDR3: ASRFAAAPLGYT
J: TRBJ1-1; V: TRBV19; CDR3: ASRGARTEAF
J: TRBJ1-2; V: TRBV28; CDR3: ASSLWQDGYT
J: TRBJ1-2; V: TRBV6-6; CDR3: ASSYLPGGYGYT
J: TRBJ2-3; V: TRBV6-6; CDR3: ASRPGGDTQY
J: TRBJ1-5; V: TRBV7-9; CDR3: ASSSDRESNQPQH
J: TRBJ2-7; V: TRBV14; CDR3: ASSQEGTATPYEQY
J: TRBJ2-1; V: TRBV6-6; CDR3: ASSSTGGFSEQF
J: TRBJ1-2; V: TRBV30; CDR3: AWSQGDVGGYT
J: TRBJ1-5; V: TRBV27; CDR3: ASSLSLRQGFHQPQH
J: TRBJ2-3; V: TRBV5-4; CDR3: ASSFSLAGGPDTQY
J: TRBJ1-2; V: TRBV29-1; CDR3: SVLTGDNYGYT
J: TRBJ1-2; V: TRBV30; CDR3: AWRGTVYGYT
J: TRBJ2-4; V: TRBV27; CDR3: ASSAGLAGPKNIQY
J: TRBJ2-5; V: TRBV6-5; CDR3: ASSLAGGRETQY
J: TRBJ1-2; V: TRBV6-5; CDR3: ASRRTANYGYT
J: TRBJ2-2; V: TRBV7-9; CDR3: ASSRYRTSLLSGELF
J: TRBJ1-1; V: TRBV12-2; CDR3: ASRAPQSPLNTEAF
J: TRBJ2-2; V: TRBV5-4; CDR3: ASSLALAGGVSGELF
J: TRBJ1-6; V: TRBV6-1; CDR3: ASRTGFDSPLH
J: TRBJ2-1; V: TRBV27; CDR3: ASSLLQGAGNEQF
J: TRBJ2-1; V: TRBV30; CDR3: AWSVDSGRAEQF
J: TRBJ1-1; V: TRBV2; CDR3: ASNPGQGLNTEAF
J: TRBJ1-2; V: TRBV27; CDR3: ASSNPGTYGYT
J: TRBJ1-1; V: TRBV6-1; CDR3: ASSEEGAYTEAF
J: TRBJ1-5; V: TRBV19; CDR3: ASSLPQTGAIIPQH
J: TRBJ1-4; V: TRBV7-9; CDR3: ASSWAMGQDEKLF
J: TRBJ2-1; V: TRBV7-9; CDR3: ASSLLLAGEREQF
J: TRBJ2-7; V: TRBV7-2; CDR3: ASSSSGGVLYEQY
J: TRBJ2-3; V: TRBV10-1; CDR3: ASSESRSPADTQY
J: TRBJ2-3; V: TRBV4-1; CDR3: ASSRLLTSGTDTQY
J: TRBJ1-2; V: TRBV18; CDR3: ASSPRMGARRVYGYT
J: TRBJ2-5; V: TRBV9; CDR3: ASSGGDRGQETQY
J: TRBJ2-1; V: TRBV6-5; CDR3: ASSRGLARGNEQF
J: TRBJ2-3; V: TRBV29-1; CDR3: SVDIGTDTQY
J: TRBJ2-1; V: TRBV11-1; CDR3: ASSTGGLYNEQF
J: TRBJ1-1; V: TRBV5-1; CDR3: ASSLDARGQEAF
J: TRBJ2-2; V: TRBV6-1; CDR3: ASSEGLAGTGELF
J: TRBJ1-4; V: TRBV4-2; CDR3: ASSHDRIRGEKLF
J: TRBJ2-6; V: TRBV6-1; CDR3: ASSDVQGWAGANVLT
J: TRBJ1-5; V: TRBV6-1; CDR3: ASRDRAGVQPQH
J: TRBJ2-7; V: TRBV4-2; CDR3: ASSQDRRLQGEYYEQY
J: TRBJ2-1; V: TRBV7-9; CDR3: ASSTGLASDNEQF
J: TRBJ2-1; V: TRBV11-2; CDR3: ASSLVPAFYGTVYNEQF
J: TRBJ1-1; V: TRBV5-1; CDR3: ASSDTDRENTEAF
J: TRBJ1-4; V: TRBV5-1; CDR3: ASSLGARQDNEKLF
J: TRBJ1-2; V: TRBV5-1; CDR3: ASSFLDRADYGYT
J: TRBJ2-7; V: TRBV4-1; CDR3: ASSQTGGYEQY
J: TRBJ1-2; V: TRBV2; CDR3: ASNIRQTGGYT
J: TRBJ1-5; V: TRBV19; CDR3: ASSSAGLGRNQPQH
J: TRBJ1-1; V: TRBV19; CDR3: ASRSGQGNTEAF
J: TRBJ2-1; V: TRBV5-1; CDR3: ASRGFGTSGGAFEQF
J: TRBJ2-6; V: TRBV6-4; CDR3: ASSDLPGSGANVLT
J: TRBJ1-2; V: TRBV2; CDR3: ASSETGVVGYT